This T cell receptor beta chain was recorded in a study of cytomegalovirus exposure and HLA in healthy donors. The repertoire was sequenced with immunoSEQ multiplex PCR; TCRdb's copy has only in-frame clones and lacks some. The sample consists of about 240,000 clones, 70% to 90% of them appearing once. Germline CDR1 SGHAT, CDR2 FQNNGV. CDR3 length: 16 amino acids. J was trimmed by 2 bases and V by 4 bases; bases with no gene match: 11. The TCR originated in a woman between 25 and 40 years old in good health and CMV-seropositive. Sequences were obtained from PBMCs. The genes are TRBV11-2 and TRBJ2-7; the match to TRBD2 covers 7 bases. CDR3 sequence reads: CASSSPRGGRAYEQYF. The CDR3 DNA is TGTGCCAGCAGCTCTCCAAGGGGCGGGAGAGCCTACGAGCAGTACTTC.